These 26 T cell receptor beta chains came from one sample sequenced in a study of cytomegalovirus exposure and HLA in healthy donors. Only in-frame clones appear in the TCRdb table, and some are missing; sequencing was by immunoSEQ multiplex PCR. The sample holds about 83,000 clones; 90% to 97% are singletons and the top ten take approximately 1.4%. Sequenced sample: PBMCs. The receptors here all came from a young woman in good health and CMV-seronegative.

The genes are TRBV19 and TRBJ1-5; D unresolved. Germline lookup yields CDR1 LNHDA and CDR2 SQIVND (reference sequence). The CDR3 has 15 amino acids. With 5 bases removed from V and 0 bases from J, the gap between germline ends came to 11 bases. The CDR3 spells CASSPQVDSNQPQHF. The CDR3 DNA follows: TGTGCCAGTAGTCCCCAGGTGGATAGCAATCAGCCCCAGCATTTT.

The CDR3 reads CASSGDRAYNSPLHF. Written as DNA, the CDR3 is TGTGCCAGTAGTGGGGACAGAGCCTATAATTCACCCCTCCACTTT. The chain is built from TRBV19 and TRBJ1-6; 7 bases align to TRBD1. This CDR3 has 15 residues. Germline V CDR1 and CDR2: LNHDA, SQIVND (reference sequence). The ends lost 5 bases at V and 2 bases at J; junction bases unmatched: 3.

The rearrangement links TRBV11-2 to TRBJ1-1; TRBD1 is a possible D gene (5 bases). CDR1 SGHAT and CDR2 FQNNGV come from the germline V gene. The CDR3 spans 12 residues. V shed 0 bases and J shed 10 bases, with 9 bases lying between them. CDR3: CASSLDKGIAFF. In DNA form, the CDR3 reads TGTGCCAGCAGCTTAGATAAGGGGATAGCTTTCTTT.

This chain joins TRBV6-5 and TRBJ2-7; no clear D. V lost 2 bases, J lost 2 bases, and 7 bases lay in between. CDR1 is MNHEY and CDR2 is SVGAGI in the germline V gene. This CDR3 region has 13 residues. CDR3 region: CASSYALAYEQYF. The CDR3 DNA reads as TGTGCCAGCAGTTACGCACTTGCCTACGAGCAGTACTTC.

V is TRBV7-8 and J is TRBJ2-3, with 8 bases that match TRBD2. Germline trimming cut 0 bases from V and 8 bases from J; bases unmatched to any gene: 13. The germline CDR1 and CDR2 sequences are SGHVS and FQNEAQ. The CDR3 runs to 17 residues. The CDR3 loop reads CASSLAGAGGLWGTQYF. For the CDR3, the DNA is TGTGCCAGCAGCTTAGCGGGGGCGGGAGGCCTTTGGGGTACGCAGTATTTT.

V and J are TRBV5-1 and TRBJ2-5, with TRBD1 identical over 7 bases. Germline CDR1 is SGHRS and CDR2 is YFSETQ. The V segment lost 5 bases and the J segment 1 base; nucleotides outside the gene matches: 8. The CDR3 length is 15 residues. CDR3 DNA: TGCGCCAGCAGTGTGAGAGGACAGGCCCAAGAGACCCAGTACTTC. It specifies CASSVRGQAQETQYF.

This chain connects TRBV19 to TRBJ2-1; D unclear. V lost 6 bases and J lost 12, with 15 bases in between. CDR1 is LNHDA, CDR2 SQIVND, per germline (reference sequence). The length of the CDR3 is 12 residues. Here the CDR3 DNA reads TGTGCCAGTAGCCCGGGTCCTACCGGGCAGTTCTTC. Protein: CASSPGPTGQFF.

The V and J genes are TRBV9 and TRBJ2-7; tentatively, D is TRBD1 (7 bases). Trimming removed 4 bases from V and 1 base from J, with 18 bases in between. Germline V gene lookup returns CDR1 SGDLS and CDR2 YYNGEE. This CDR3 contains 16 residues. CDR3 sequence: CASSPRGTALSYEQYF. The CDR3 DNA sequence: TGTGCCAGCAGCCCTCGGGGGACAGCCCTTTCCTACGAGCAGTACTTC. Based on the CDR3 plus reference TRBV9 and TRBJ2-7, the full variable domain is DSGVTQTPKHLITATGQRVTLRCSPRSGDLSVYWYQQSLDQGLQFLIQYYNGEERAKGNILERFSAQQFPDLHSELNLSSLELGDSALYFCASSPRGTALSYEQYFGPGTRLTVT.

The chain combines TRBV7-9 with TRBJ1-1; 8 bases agree with TRBD1. The trim removed 6 bases at V and 3 bases at J, leaving 18 bases unmatched. The CDR3 extends over 18 amino acids. From germline, CDR1 is SEHNR and CDR2 FQNEAQ (reference sequence). This chain's CDR3 is CASRRSAGGGLVYTEAFF. The CDR3 nucleotides read TGTGCCAGCAGACGCTCGGCAGGGGGCGGATTGGTATACACTGAAGCTTTCTTT.

The chain carries TRBV6-6 and TRBJ2-5, with 8 bases aligning to TRBD2. CDR3 size: 15 residues. V trimming: 6 bases; J trimming: 1 base; junction bases outside the gene matches: 7. Germline values: CDR1 MNHNY, CDR2 SVGAGI (reference sequence). This CDR3 reads CASSRITSGQETQYF. The CDR3 DNA follows: TGTGCCAGCAGCCGAATAACTAGCGGCCAAGAGACCCAGTACTTC.

The count of this clone is one. The gene calls are TRBV27 and TRBJ2-5; 7 bases match TRBD1. V shed 3 bases and J 1 base; nucleotides not matched to a gene: 5. Germline CDR1 reads MNHEY; CDR2 reads SMNVEV (reference sequence). The length of the CDR3 is 15 residues. The CDR3 protein is CASSFRQGLQETQYF. The CDR3 DNA sequence: TGTGCCAGCAGTTTTAGACAGGGCCTCCAAGAGACCCAGTACTTC.

The V gene is TRBV6-1, the J gene TRBJ2-1; no clear D. The CDR3 runs to 12 residues. Trimming stripped 7 bases from V and 8 bases from J, with 12 bases between. From germline, CDR1 is MNHNS and CDR2 SASEGT. CDR3 nucleotide sequence: TGTGCCAGCATTTTCAGTGTCCATGAGCAGTTCTTC. This sequence encodes CASIFSVHEQFF.

The chain is built from TRBV9 and TRBJ2-1, with 7 bases matching TRBD1. Germline trimming cut 4 bases from V and 6 bases from J; bases unmatched to any gene: 10. The V gene's germline CDR1 is SGDLS and CDR2 YYNGEE. This CDR3 is 15 amino acids long. CDR3 sequence reads: CASSRTGDRGNEQFF. CDR3 in DNA: TGTGCCAGCAGCCGTACAGGGGACAGAGGCAATGAGCAGTTCTTC. Looking up the rest from reference TRBV9 and TRBJ2-1 gives the full variable domain: DSGVTQTPKHLITATGQRVTLRCSPRSGDLSVYWYQQSLDQGLQFLIQYYNGEERAKGNILERFSAQQFPDLHSELNLSSLELGDSALYFCASSRTGDRGNEQFFGPGTRLTVL.

The V gene is TRBV27, the J gene TRBJ2-7, with D maybe TRBD2 (7 bases). The CDR3 covers 14 residues. The V gene's germline CDR1 is MNHEY and CDR2 SMNVEV (reference sequence). V shed 0 bases and J shed 9 bases, with 15 bases lying between them. CDR3 residues: CASSLSNGGPLQYF. In nucleotides, the CDR3 is TGTGCCAGCAGTTTATCGAACGGGGGGCCACTGCAGTACTTC.

V gene TRBV7-2 combines with J gene TRBJ1-5; TRBD1 matches 7 bases. The CDR3 sequence is 14 residues long. CDR1 and CDR2 from the germline V gene are SGHTA and FQGNSA. V lost 5 bases, J lost 5 bases, and 6 bases stayed unmatched. The CDR3 is CASSRKGADQPQHF. In nucleotides, the CDR3 is TGTGCCAGCAGCCGAAAGGGGGCCGATCAGCCCCAGCATTTT.

The chain has TRBV19 and TRBJ1-2; D might be TRBD1 (5 bases). This CDR3 region has 12 residues. Germline CDR1 reads LNHDA; CDR2 reads SQIVND (reference sequence). V lost 6 bases, J lost 6 bases, and 11 bases lay in between. CDR3: CASRQGVDGYTF. The CDR3 DNA follows: TGTGCCAGTAGGCAGGGTGTCGATGGCTACACCTTC.

This clone appeared once. This chain links TRBV9 with TRBJ2-3; 8 bases fit TRBD2. There are 18 residues in the CDR3. CDR1 is SGDLS, CDR2 YYNGEE, per germline. The J segment lost 0 bases and the V segment lost 4 bases, leaving 13 bases of the junction unmatched. CDR3: CASSPPGLGATSTDTQYF. CDR3 bases: TGTGCCAGCAGCCCCCCGGGACTAGGGGCGACTAGCACAGATACGCAGTATTTT.

V and J are TRBV25-1 and TRBJ1-5, with a weak D call TRBD1 (6 bases). Germline V gives CDR1 MGHDK, CDR2 SYGVNS. The CDR3 runs to 14 residues. The V end lost 4 bases, the J end lost 0 bases, and 7 bases lay between the germline ends. The CDR3 DNA follows: TGTGCCAGCAGTGTACAGGGTAGCAATCAGCCCCAGCATTTT. Translating it yields CASSVQGSNQPQHF.

J is TRBJ1-4 and V is TRBV7-7, with 9 bases fitting TRBD1. V was clipped by 5 bases and J by 8 bases; unmatched bases: 12. Germline V CDR1 and CDR2: SSHAT, FNYEAQ (reference sequence). The CDR3 sequence is 16 residues long. CDR3 residues: CASSPSGQGIREKLFF. As DNA, the CDR3 is TGTGCCAGCAGCCCCTCGGGACAGGGCATCCGGGAAAAACTGTTTTTT. The full variable domain, with the rest looked up from reference TRBV7-7 and TRBJ1-4, is GAGVSQSPRYKVTKRGQDVTLRCDPISSHATLYWYQQALGQGPEFLTYFNYEAQPDKSGLPSDRFSAERPEGSISTLTIQRTEQRDSAMYRCASSPSGQGIREKLFFGSGTQLSVL.

The chain employs TRBV28 and TRBJ1-1; D not resolved. The CDR3 extends over 15 amino acids. V was clipped by 4 bases and J by 0 bases, with 12 bases between them. CDR1 and CDR2 (germline): MDHEN, SYDVKM. CDR3: CASSSILIVNTEAFF. DNA for the CDR3: TGTGCCAGCAGTTCTATACTAATCGTGAACACTGAAGCTTTCTTT.

The V gene is TRBV6-1, the J gene TRBJ1-2; D is perhaps TRBD1 (6 bases). The germline V gene has CDR1 MNHNS and CDR2 SASEGT. The CDR3 sequence is 12 residues long. Trimming pared 8 bases from V and 4 bases from J, leaving 11 bases between. This chain's CDR3 is CASSRGPYGYTF. The CDR3 region has the DNA TGTGCCAGCTCCAGGGGCCCCTATGGCTACACCTTC.

This chain links TRBV19 with TRBJ1-4, with no clear D. Germline values: CDR1 LNHDA, CDR2 SQIVND (reference sequence). This CDR3 contains 16 residues. V lost 9 bases, J lost 5 bases, and 22 bases lay in between. CDR3 amino acids: CASRTRGLLLNEKLFF. In nucleotides, the CDR3 is TGTGCCAGCCGAACTCGAGGTCTTCTATTGAATGAAAAACTGTTTTTT.

The rearrangement joins TRBV6-5 to TRBJ1-3; D not resolved. V was pared by 2 bases and J by 1 base, with 9 bases between. The CDR3 sequence is 15 residues long. CDR1 and CDR2 from the germline V gene are MNHEY and SVGAGI. CDR3 coding DNA: TGTGCCAGCAGTTACGGCATCGGGTCTGGAAACACCATATATTTT. This gives the protein CASSYGIGSGNTIYF.

The chain links TRBV7-9 to TRBJ2-3; 11 bases fit TRBD2. J was trimmed by 4 bases and V by 7 bases; bases with no gene match: 7. Germline CDR1 is SEHNR and CDR2 is FQNEAQ (reference sequence). The CDR3 is made up of 15 amino acids. The CDR3 nucleotides are TGTGCCAGCATCCCGGGACTAGCGGAAGCAGATACGCAGTATTTT. Protein product: CASIPGLAEADTQYF.

The V gene is TRBV28, the J gene TRBJ2-1, with TRBD2 identical over 13 bases. The CDR3 is 20 residues long. Losses at the gene ends were 5 bases for V and 7 bases for J; bases not matched to a gene: 20. Germline V CDR1 and CDR2: MDHEN, SYDVKM. CDR3 in DNA: TGTGCCAGCAGTGAGGGACTAGCGGGATCTTTTCTTACTCGTAATAATGAGCAGTTCTTC. Translation: CASSEGLAGSFLTRNNEQFF.

The chain uses TRBV2 and TRBJ1-2; 8 bases match TRBD1. CDR3 length: 14 residues. J lost 5 bases, V lost 11 bases, and 13 bases had no gene match. Germline CDR1 reads SNHLY; CDR2 reads FYNNEI. This CDR3 is CAGTGGTSRYGYTF. In nucleotides, the CDR3 is TGTGCCGGGACAGGTGGGACATCTCGGTATGGCTACACCTTC. Together with reference TRBV2 and TRBJ1-2, the CDR3 gives the full variable domain: EPEVTQTPSHQVTQMGQEVILRCVPISNHLYFYWYRQILGQKVEFLVSFYNNEISEKSEIFDDQFSVERPDGSNFTLKIRSTKLEDSAMYFCAGTGGTSRYGYTFGSGTRLTVV.